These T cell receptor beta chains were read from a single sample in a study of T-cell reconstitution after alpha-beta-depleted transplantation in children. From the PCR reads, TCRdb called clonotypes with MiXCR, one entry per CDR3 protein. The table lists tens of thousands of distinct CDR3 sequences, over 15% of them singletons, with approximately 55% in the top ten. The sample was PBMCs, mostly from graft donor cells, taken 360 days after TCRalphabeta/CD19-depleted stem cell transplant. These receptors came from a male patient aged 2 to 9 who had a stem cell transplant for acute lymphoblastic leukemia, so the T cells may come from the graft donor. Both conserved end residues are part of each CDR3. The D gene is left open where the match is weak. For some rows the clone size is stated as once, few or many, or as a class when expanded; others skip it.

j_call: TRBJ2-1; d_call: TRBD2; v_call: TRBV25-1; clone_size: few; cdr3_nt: TGTGCCAGCCGGACTAGCGGCTACAATGAGCAGTTCTTC; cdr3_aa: CASRTSGYNEQFF
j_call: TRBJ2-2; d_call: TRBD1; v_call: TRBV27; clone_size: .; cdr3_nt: TGTGCCAGCACCCGGACAGGCGGGGAGCTGTTTTTT; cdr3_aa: CASTRTGGELFF
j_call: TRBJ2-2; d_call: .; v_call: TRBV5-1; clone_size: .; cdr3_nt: TGCGCCAGCAGCCCTCGGGCGAGGAACACCGGGGAGCTGTTTTTT; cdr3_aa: CASSPRARNTGELFF
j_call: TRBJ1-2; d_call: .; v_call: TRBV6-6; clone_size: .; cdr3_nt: TGTGCCAGCAGTTACCAAACGATAGGCCCTAACTATGGCTACACCTTC; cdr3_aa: CASSYQTIGPNYGYTF
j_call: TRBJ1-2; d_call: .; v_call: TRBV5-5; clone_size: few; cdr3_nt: TGTGCCAGCAGCTTTCCTACTGACGGCTACTATGGCTACACCTTC; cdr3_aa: CASSFPTDGYYGYTF
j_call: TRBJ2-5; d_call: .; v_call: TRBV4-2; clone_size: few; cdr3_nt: TGTGCCAGCAGCCAAGGGACAACCGGGACTGGGGAGACCCAGTACTTC; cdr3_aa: CASSQGTTGTGETQYF
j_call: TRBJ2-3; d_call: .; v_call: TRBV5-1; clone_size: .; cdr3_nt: TGCGCCAGCAGCCATCCGCAGCGTAGCACAGATACGCAGTATTTT; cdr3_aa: CASSHPQRSTDTQYF
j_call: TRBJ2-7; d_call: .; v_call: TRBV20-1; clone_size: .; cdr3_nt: TGCAGTGCTAGGAAGCGGGCTTACTACGAGCAGTACTTC; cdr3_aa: CSARKRAYYEQYF
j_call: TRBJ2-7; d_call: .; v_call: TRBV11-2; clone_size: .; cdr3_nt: TGTGCCAGCAGCTTAGACATCGGGAGCTCCTACGAGCAGTACTTC; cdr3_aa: CASSLDIGSSYEQYF
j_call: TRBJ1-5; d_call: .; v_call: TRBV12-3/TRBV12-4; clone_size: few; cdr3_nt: TGTGCCAGCAGTTTAACCACAAAAGAGCCCCAGCATTTT; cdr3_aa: CASSLTTKEPQHF
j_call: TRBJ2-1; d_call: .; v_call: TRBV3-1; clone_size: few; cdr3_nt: TGTGCCAGCAGCCAAGAGCTGTTGGCGGTGTCCTACAATGAGCAGTTCTTC; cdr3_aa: CASSQELLAVSYNEQFF
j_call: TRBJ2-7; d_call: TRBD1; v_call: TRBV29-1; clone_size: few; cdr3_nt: TGCAGCGTTGCCCAGGACAGGGGATCCGAGCAGTACTTC; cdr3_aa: CSVAQDRGSEQYF
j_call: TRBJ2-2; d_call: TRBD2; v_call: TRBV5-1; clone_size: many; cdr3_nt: TGCGCCAGCAGCTCGCTAGCGGGAAACACCGGGGAGCTGTTTTTT; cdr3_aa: CASSSLAGNTGELFF
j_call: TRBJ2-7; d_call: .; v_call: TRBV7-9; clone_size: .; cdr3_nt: TGTGCCAGCAGCTTAGCTTGGGCGGGCTCCTACGAGCAGTACTTC; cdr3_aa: CASSLAWAGSYEQYF
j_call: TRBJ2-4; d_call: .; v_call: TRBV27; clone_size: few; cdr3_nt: TGTGCCAGCAGTCGCCGGACTCAAAACATTCAGTACTTC; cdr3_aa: CASSRRTQNIQYF
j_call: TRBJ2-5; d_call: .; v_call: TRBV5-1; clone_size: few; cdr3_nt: TGCGCCAGCAGCTACTTACCGGGACTCCGTCGACAAGAGACCCAGTACTTC; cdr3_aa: CASSYLPGLRRQETQYF
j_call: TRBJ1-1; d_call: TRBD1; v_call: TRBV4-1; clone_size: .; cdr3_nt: TGCGCCAGCAGGGACAGGGGGTTGAACACTGAAGCTTTCTTT; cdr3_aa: CASRDRGLNTEAFF
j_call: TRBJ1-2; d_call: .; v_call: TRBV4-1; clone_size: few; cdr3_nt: TGCGCCAGCTCGGGTTGGGCGGAAGCCGCATCTAACTATGGCTACACCTTC; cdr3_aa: CASSGWAEAASNYGYTF
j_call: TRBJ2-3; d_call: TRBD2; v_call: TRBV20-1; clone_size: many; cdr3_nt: TGCAGTGCTAAAGGGACTAGCCGTCCAGATACGCAGTATTTT; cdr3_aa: CSAKGTSRPDTQYF
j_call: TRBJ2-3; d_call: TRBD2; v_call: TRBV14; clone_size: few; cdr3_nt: TGTGCCAGCAGCCGCCGTTCTAGCGGGAGGTCAGATACGCAGTATTTT; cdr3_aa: CASSRRSSGRSDTQYF
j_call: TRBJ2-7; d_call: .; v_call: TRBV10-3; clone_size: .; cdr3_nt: TGTGCCATCAGTGAAGGGGTAGGACGGCCTTTATCCTACGAGCAGTACTTC; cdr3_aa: CAISEGVGRPLSYEQYF
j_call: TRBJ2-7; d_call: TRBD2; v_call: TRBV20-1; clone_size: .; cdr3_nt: TGCAGTGCTTCGAACGTAGCGGGAGGGCGCTACGAGCAGTACTTC; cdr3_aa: CSASNVAGGRYEQYF
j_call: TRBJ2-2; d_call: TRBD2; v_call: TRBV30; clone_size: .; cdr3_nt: TGTGCCTGGAGAGGGATCGAGAGACCCGCCCGGGGGGTCGGGGAGCTGTTTTTT; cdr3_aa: CAWRGIERPARGVGELFF
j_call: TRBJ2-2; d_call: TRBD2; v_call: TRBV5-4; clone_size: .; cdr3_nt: TGTGCCTTCCCCGGGGGGGTCATCACCGGGGAGCTGTTTTTT; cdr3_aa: CAFPGGVITGELFF
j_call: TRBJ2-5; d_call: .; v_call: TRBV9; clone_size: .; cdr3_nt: TGTGCCAGCAGCGTCCGCCCCTACACGGGGCTAGCAAAAGAGACCCAGTACTTC; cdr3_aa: CASSVRPYTGLAKETQYF
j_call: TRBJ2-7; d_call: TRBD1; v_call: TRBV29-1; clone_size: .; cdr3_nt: TGCAGCGATCAGGGGGCGCGAGACGAGCAGTACTTC; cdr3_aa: CSDQGARDEQYF
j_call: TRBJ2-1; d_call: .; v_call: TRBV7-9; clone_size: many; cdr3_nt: TGTGCCAGCAGCGGGGGGAATGAGCAGTTCTTC; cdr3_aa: CASSGGNEQFF
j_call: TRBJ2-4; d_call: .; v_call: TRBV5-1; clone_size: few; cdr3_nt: TGCGCCAGCAGCCCAGGCGTAGCCAAAAACATTCAGTACTTC; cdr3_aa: CASSPGVAKNIQYF
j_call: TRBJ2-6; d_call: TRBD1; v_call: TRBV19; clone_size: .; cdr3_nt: TGTGCCAGTAGGGACAGGGGGCGCAAATCTGGGGCCATCGTCCTGACTTTC; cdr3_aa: CASRDRGRKSGAIVLTF
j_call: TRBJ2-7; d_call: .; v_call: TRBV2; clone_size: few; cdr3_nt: TGTGCCAGCGGATCCGACAGGTCCTCCTACGAGCAGTACTTC; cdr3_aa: CASGSDRSSYEQYF